This T cell receptor beta chain emerged from a study of blood T cell repertoires in COVID-19 (dated by TCRdb to 2020 to 2022). Context from the whole study: Samples from collaborators originated in the United States, Italy and Spain and spanned both the acute and convalescent phases of COVID-19. Where available, HLA class I and class II types were obtained from metadata supplied by the sample provider rather than from assay-based typing. Samples came from the ongoing ImmuneRACE study (first 160 participants) plus 1,254 subjects from 6 global collaborators. The sample metadata nearly always contained a de-identified subject ID, COVID-19 status, age in years and sex. The prospective study material was composed of cDNA or gDNA derived from T cells, B-cell-depleted T cells, or PBMCs. The repertoires were released in a freely available public database intended as a resource for research on the immune response to SARS-CoV-2. Subjects who had been exposed to COVID-19, were actively infected with it, or had recovered from it provided the deeply sampled blood TCRbeta repertoires that made up the dataset. General study outcomes and caveats: The quantity of clinical and demographic metadata differed by source and by participant and was supplied without curation.

This clone was counted only a few times. The clone's antigen remains unknown. No base quality information exists; no much larger clone differs at one position. TCRbeta CDR3 regions were amplified from genomic DNA using the immunoSEQ Assay, a bias-controlled multiplex PCR. For the original study's pipeline: The number of nucleated cells in each sample was estimated from the amplification of reference gene primers within the assay. Sequence reads were collapsed and filtered to measure the absolute abundance of every unique TCRbeta CDR3 rearrangement. For each sample, productive Simpson clonality was calculated by taking the square root of Simpson's diversity index across productive rearrangements. TCRdb retrieved this table from immuneACCESS and kept in-frame rearrangements only. Not all clones are present; in checked studies, unresolved V genes account for under half, and no reason is known for the remainder. That table supplies the V and J calls and clone size; D and trimming were determined from the DNA. Present in this sample are 68,000 or so clones, roughly 85% of which were seen just once. The ten largest clones take up less than 9% of the sample.

The CDR3 goes from the cysteine to the phenylalanine over 15 residues. The CDR3 DNA has 45 bases and is translated from base 1. The germline V gene gives CDR1 as MNHEY and CDR2 as SVGEGT. Germline trimming amounts to 6 bases on V and 1 base on J, with 2 as the count of junction bases outside the gene matches. The collaborating institutions used their own protocols to collect whole blood in K2EDTA tubes. For TCRbeta analysis, collaborators shipped samples in one of three forms: frozen whole blood, isolated PBMCs, or DNA extracted from either of those sample types. The chain is made from TRBV6-2 or TRBV6-3 and TRBJ2-2, and 10 junctional nucleotides match TRBD2. The clonotype originates from a man in his thirties or forties with acute or convalescent COVID-19. The specimen was peripheral blood. The encoded CDR3 is CASSLAGENTGELFF. The DNA sequence is as follows: TGTGCCAGCAGCCTAGCGGGAGAGAACACCGGGGAGCTGTTTTTT.